These 8 T cell receptor beta chains originate from one sample sequenced in a study of blood T cell repertoires in COVID-19 (dated by TCRdb to the early 2020s). Receptor amplification or capture employed the immunoSEQ multiplex PCR assay. Entries here come from immuneACCESS through TCRdb and include only in-frame sequences with V and J called. Some clones fail to appear in such tables; in the studies checked, an unresolved V gene covers under half of the shortfall, and the cause of the remainder is unknown. The sample yields under 70,000 clones; approximately 90% were counted once. The ten largest account for 13% to 15% of the sample. Sequencing used peripheral blood. Receptors originate from a human donor with active COVID-19. The donor label of this sample is uncertain.

The V and J genes are TRBV5-1 and TRBJ1-2; TRBD1 matches 7 bases. The CDR3 is 13 residues long. Germline V gives CDR1 SGHRS, CDR2 YFSETQ. With V trimmed by 4 bases and J by 8 bases, 8 bases remained unmatched. The CDR3 nucleotides are TGCGCCAGCAGCGTCGGGACAGTGCGGGGCTACACCTTC. This gives the protein CASSVGTVRGYTF. The variable domain in full, with the rest retrieved from reference TRBV5-1 and TRBJ1-2, is KAGVTQTPRYLIKTRGQQVTLSCSPISGHRSVSWYQQTPGQGLQFLFEYFSETQRNKGNFPGRFSGRQFSNSRSEMNVSTLELGDSALYLCASSVGTVRGYTFGSGTRLTVV.

This clone was counted once. The chain combines TRBV9 with TRBJ1-1; 8 bases fit TRBD1. CDR1 and CDR2 from the germline V gene are SGDLS and YYNGEE. V lost 2 bases, J lost 5 bases, and 5 bases stayed unmatched. This CDR3 has 14 amino acids. The CDR3 coding sequence is TGTGCCAGCAGCGTGACAGGGGAGAGGACTGAAGCTTTCTTT. Translated: CASSVTGERTEAFF.

V gene TRBV11-2 combines with J gene TRBJ2-3; 8 bases are a match to TRBD2. The CDR3 consists of 16 residues. Germline lookup yields CDR1 SGHAT and CDR2 FQNNGV. The ends lost 0 bases at V and 1 base at J; junction bases unmatched: 3. The CDR3 here is CASSLDGSGGTDTQYF. CDR3 coding DNA: TGTGCCAGCAGCTTAGATGGTAGCGGGGGCACAGATACGCAGTATTTT.

The chain joins TRBV19 to TRBJ2-5; D may be TRBD1 (5 bases). Trimming removed 7 bases at V and 2 bases at J, with 17 bases between. Germline lookup yields CDR1 LNHDA and CDR2 SQIVND (reference sequence). CDR3 size: 15 residues. CDR3 in amino acids: CASTVTGFAQETQYF. The DNA for the CDR3 is TGTGCCAGTACGGTAACAGGTTTCGCACAAGAGACCCAGTACTTC. Drawing the rest from reference TRBV19 and TRBJ2-5, the complete variable domain is DGGITQSPKYLFRKEGQNVTLSCEQNLNHDAMYWYRQDPGQGLRLIYYSQIVNDFQKGDIAEGYSVSREKKESFPLTVTSAQKNPTAFYLCASTVTGFAQETQYFGPGTRLLVL.

The chain uses TRBV30 and TRBJ2-1, with D hard to call. There are 11 residues in the CDR3. In germline, CDR1 is GTSNPN, CDR2 SVGIG (reference sequence). Trimming pared 4 bases from V and 4 bases from J, leaving 5 bases between. The CDR3, as DNA: TGTGCCTGGACCGCGTACAATGAGCAGTTCTTC. Translated: CAWTAYNEQFF.

The chain has TRBV5-1 and TRBJ2-3, with D possibly being TRBD1 (6 bases). In germline, CDR1 is SGHRS, CDR2 YFSETQ. The V gene lost 1 base and the J gene lost 6 bases, with 15 bases spanning the gap. The CDR3 length is 15 residues. The CDR3 nucleotides are TGCGCCAGCAGCTTGCGACAGGCGAGGGGGGATACGCAGTATTTT. It translates to CASSLRQARGDTQYF.

V is TRBV6-6 and J is TRBJ2-7, with a possible D match to TRBD1 (6 bases). CDR3 size: 15 residues. Trimming shortened V by 0 bases and J by 3 bases, and 12 bases separated the two germline ends. Looked up from germline, CDR1 is MNHNY and CDR2 is SVGAGI (reference sequence). The chain's CDR3 is CASSYSGQLFYEQYF. The DNA of the CDR3 is TGTGCCAGCAGTTACTCCGGACAGTTATTCTACGAGCAGTACTTC.

V usage is TRBV9 and J usage is TRBJ1-6; TRBD1 is a possible D gene (5 bases). Germline-derived CDR1 and CDR2 are SGDLS and YYNGEE. This CDR3 has 13 residues. Trimming took off 7 bases at V and 7 bases at J, with 12 bases between the two ends. CDR3 sequence reads: CASRSGENSPLHF. DNA for the CDR3: TGTGCCAGCCGTTCGGGGGAGAATTCACCCCTCCACTTT.